Listed below are T cell receptor beta chains from one sample, sequenced in a study of control samples from healthy donors and cancer patients. The table came from immunoSEQ multiplex PCR; TCRdb's copy has only in-frame clones and leaves some out. Here the sample spans some 120,000 clones, under 95% being singletons. The sample was blood. The receptors here all came from a man between 18 and 35 years old in good health. CDR3s include the opening cysteine and the closing phenylalanine or tryptophan. D genes are given only for firm matches. Only some rows state a clone size, as once, few, many or a class for expanded clones.

V gene: TRBV5-1; D gene: TRBD2; J gene: TRBJ2-3; clone size: NA; CDR3 protein: CASSLLAGGRDTQYF; CDR3 DNA: TGCGCCAGCAGCTTACTAGCGGGGGGCAGAGATACGCAGTATTTT
V gene: TRBV6-5; D gene: NA; J gene: TRBJ1-5; clone size: NA; CDR3 protein: CASSALSSNQPQHF; CDR3 DNA: TGTGCCAGCAGCGCACTATCGAGCAATCAGCCCCAGCATTTT
V gene: TRBV7-2; D gene: NA; J gene: TRBJ2-7; clone size: NA; CDR3 protein: CASSLVTYEQYF; CDR3 DNA: TGTGCCAGCAGCCTAGTGACGTACGAGCAGTACTTC
V gene: TRBV25-1; D gene: NA; J gene: TRBJ1-3; clone size: NA; CDR3 protein: CASSEWAGNTIYF; CDR3 DNA: TGTGCCAGCAGTGAATGGGCGGGAAACACCATATATTTT
V gene: TRBV5-1; D gene: NA; J gene: TRBJ1-4; clone size: NA; CDR3 protein: CASSCGWVCTNEKLFF; CDR3 DNA: TGCGCCAGCAGCTGCGGCTGGGTCTGTACTAATGAAAAACTGTTTTTT
V gene: TRBV7-8; D gene: TRBD1; J gene: TRBJ1-6; clone size: NA; CDR3 protein: CASSWTGNVNSPLHF; CDR3 DNA: TGTGCCAGCAGCTGGACAGGGAACGTCAATTCACCCCTCCACTTT
V gene: TRBV10-1; D gene: TRBD2; J gene: TRBJ2-1; clone size: once; CDR3 protein: CASSDNGLAGGSYNEQFF; CDR3 DNA: TGCGCCAGCAGTGACAACGGACTAGCGGGGGGGTCCTACAATGAGCAGTTCTTC
V gene: TRBV30; D gene: NA; J gene: TRBJ1-2; clone size: NA; CDR3 protein: CAWSVTYGYTF; CDR3 DNA: TGTGCCTGGAGTGTAACCTATGGCTACACCTTC
V gene: TRBV6-2/TRBV6-3; D gene: NA; J gene: TRBJ2-3; clone size: NA; CDR3 protein: CASTPDSFTDTQYF; CDR3 DNA: TGTGCCAGCACCCCTGACTCGTTCACAGATACGCAGTATTTT
V gene: TRBV3-1/TRBV3-2; D gene: NA; J gene: TRBJ2-3; clone size: once; CDR3 protein: CASSLAVTDTQYF; CDR3 DNA: TGTGCCAGCAGCCTCGCAGTCACAGATACGCAGTATTTT
V gene: TRBV7-9; D gene: NA; J gene: TRBJ1-3; clone size: once; CDR3 protein: CASSLDSSGNTIYF; CDR3 DNA: TGTGCCAGCAGCTTAGACAGCTCTGGAAACACCATATATTTT
V gene: TRBV9; D gene: NA; J gene: TRBJ1-6; clone size: NA; CDR3 protein: CASSVLGNRMDSPLHF; CDR3 DNA: TGTGCCAGCAGCGTTCTAGGTAATCGAATGGATTCACCCCTCCACTTT
V gene: TRBV24-1; D gene: NA; J gene: TRBJ2-5; clone size: NA; CDR3 protein: CATSDSAQETQYF; CDR3 DNA: TGTGCCACCAGTGATTCAGCACAAGAGACCCAGTACTTC
V gene: TRBV7-6; D gene: TRBD1; J gene: TRBJ1-4; clone size: NA; CDR3 protein: CASSQGQGGSEKLFF; CDR3 DNA: TGTGCCAGCAGCCAGGGACAGGGAGGTAGTGAAAAACTGTTTTTT
V gene: TRBV12-5; D gene: NA; J gene: TRBJ1-4; clone size: NA; CDR3 protein: CASGSGVTNEKLFF; CDR3 DNA: TGTGCTAGTGGTTCAGGGGTAACTAATGAAAAACTGTTTTTT
V gene: TRBV9; D gene: NA; J gene: TRBJ2-2; clone size: NA; CDR3 protein: CASSVRGNTGELFF; CDR3 DNA: TGTGCCAGCAGCGTACGGGGGAACACCGGGGAGCTGTTTTTT
V gene: TRBV7-9; D gene: TRBD1; J gene: TRBJ1-2; clone size: NA; CDR3 protein: CASSGQGAYGYTF; CDR3 DNA: TGTGCCAGCAGCGGACAGGGGGCCTATGGCTACACCTTC
V gene: TRBV5-1; D gene: NA; J gene: TRBJ1-2; clone size: NA; CDR3 protein: CASSVHPGVNYSYTF; CDR3 DNA: TGCGCCAGCAGCGTCCATCCAGGCGTTAACTATAGCTACACCTTC
V gene: TRBV6-5; D gene: NA; J gene: TRBJ1-1; clone size: once; CDR3 protein: CASSPLNTEAFF; CDR3 DNA: TGTGCCAGCAGTCCGCTGAACACTGAAGCTTTCTTT
V gene: TRBV30; D gene: NA; J gene: TRBJ1-1; clone size: NA; CDR3 protein: CAWIQRDMNTEAFF; CDR3 DNA: TGTGCCTGGATCCAGCGCGACATGAACACTGAAGCTTTCTTT
V gene: TRBV4-1; D gene: TRBD1; J gene: TRBJ1-4; clone size: NA; CDR3 protein: CASSQLADRNNEKLFF; CDR3 DNA: TGCGCCAGCAGCCAATTGGCGGACAGGAATAATGAAAAACTGTTTTTT
V gene: TRBV6-5; D gene: NA; J gene: TRBJ1-2; clone size: NA; CDR3 protein: CASSPSTANYGYTF; CDR3 DNA: TGTGCCAGCAGTCCCTCCACGGCTAACTATGGCTACACCTTC
V gene: TRBV5-5; D gene: TRBD1; J gene: TRBJ1-1; clone size: NA; CDR3 protein: CASSFTGGMNTEAFF; CDR3 DNA: TGTGCCAGCAGCTTCACAGGGGGCATGAACACTGAAGCTTTCTTT
V gene: TRBV5-1; D gene: TRBD2; J gene: TRBJ2-7; clone size: NA; CDR3 protein: CASSLEPSGGQYF; CDR3 DNA: TGCGCCAGCAGCTTGGAACCTAGCGGGGGGCAGTACTTC
V gene: TRBV5-4; D gene: NA; J gene: TRBJ1-5; clone size: NA; CDR3 protein: CASSFGGSYSNQPQHF; CDR3 DNA: TGTGCCAGCAGCTTTGGCGGATCTTATAGCAATCAGCCCCAGCATTTT
V gene: TRBV25-1; D gene: NA; J gene: TRBJ1-1; clone size: NA; CDR3 protein: CASSELAVNTEAFF; CDR3 DNA: TGTGCCAGCAGTGAATTAGCGGTGAACACTGAAGCTTTCTTT
V gene: TRBV6-1; D gene: NA; J gene: TRBJ1-1; clone size: NA; CDR3 protein: CASSDMGGMNTEAFF; CDR3 DNA: TGTGCCAGCAGTGATATGGGGGGAATGAACACTGAAGCTTTCTTT
V gene: TRBV19; D gene: NA; J gene: TRBJ1-2; clone size: few; CDR3 protein: CASSISLLDGYTF; CDR3 DNA: TGTGCCAGTAGTATCTCGCTGCTTGATGGCTACACCTTC
V gene: TRBV9; D gene: NA; J gene: TRBJ1-4; clone size: few; CDR3 protein: CASSASGTSNEKLFF; CDR3 DNA: TGTGCCAGCAGCGCTTCCGGGACAAGTAATGAAAAACTGTTTTTT
V gene: TRBV7-9; D gene: NA; J gene: TRBJ1-1; clone size: NA; CDR3 protein: CASSFDRTALSTEAFF; CDR3 DNA: TGTGCCAGCAGCTTCGACAGGACCGCATTGAGCACTGAAGCTTTCTTT
V gene: TRBV5-1; D gene: NA; J gene: TRBJ1-1; clone size: NA; CDR3 protein: CASSSRRNTEAFF; CDR3 DNA: TGCGCCAGCAGCTCCCGACGGAACACTGAAGCTTTCTTT
V gene: TRBV12-3/TRBV12-4; D gene: NA; J gene: TRBJ2-7; clone size: NA; CDR3 protein: CASSFGPKGEQYF; CDR3 DNA: TGTGCCAGCAGTTTCGGCCCTAAGGGCGAGCAGTACTTC
V gene: TRBV28; D gene: NA; J gene: TRBJ1-2; clone size: NA; CDR3 protein: CATGTGRGYTF; CDR3 DNA: TGTGCCACCGGGACCGGACGTGGCTACACCTTC
V gene: TRBV19; D gene: NA; J gene: TRBJ2-5; clone size: NA; CDR3 protein: CASSMGREETQYF; CDR3 DNA: TGTGCCAGTAGTATGGGCAGGGAAGAGACCCAGTACTTC
V gene: TRBV7-9; D gene: TRBD1; J gene: TRBJ1-5; clone size: NA; CDR3 protein: CASSTIRQGRHQPQHF; CDR3 DNA: TGTGCCAGCAGCACTATTCGACAGGGGCGCCATCAGCCCCAGCATTTT
V gene: TRBV15; D gene: NA; J gene: TRBJ1-1; clone size: NA; CDR3 protein: CATSRVGQETEAFF; CDR3 DNA: TGTGCCACCAGCAGAGTGGGCCAGGAGACTGAAGCTTTCTTT
V gene: TRBV11-2; D gene: NA; J gene: TRBJ1-1; clone size: NA; CDR3 protein: CASGTGRHTEAFF; CDR3 DNA: TGTGCCAGCGGAACGGGACGGCACACTGAAGCTTTCTTT
V gene: TRBV27; D gene: NA; J gene: TRBJ2-2; clone size: NA; CDR3 protein: CASSLQDTGELFF; CDR3 DNA: TGTGCCAGCAGCCTACAGGACACCGGGGAGCTGTTTTTT
V gene: TRBV7-2; D gene: NA; J gene: TRBJ1-2; clone size: NA; CDR3 protein: CASSLVLGGASYGYTF; CDR3 DNA: TGTGCCAGCAGCTTAGTATTAGGGGGAGCAAGCTATGGCTACACCTTC
V gene: TRBV19; D gene: NA; J gene: TRBJ2-1; clone size: NA; CDR3 protein: CASSMTWEQFF; CDR3 DNA: TGTGCCAGTAGTATGACGTGGGAGCAGTTCTTC
V gene: TRBV10-3; D gene: NA; J gene: TRBJ2-3; clone size: NA; CDR3 protein: CAISGGTDTQYF; CDR3 DNA: TGTGCCATCAGCGGGGGCACAGATACGCAGTATTTT
V gene: TRBV5-4; D gene: NA; J gene: TRBJ1-1; clone size: NA; CDR3 protein: CASSVNTEAFF; CDR3 DNA: TGTGCCAGCAGCGTGAACACTGAAGCTTTCTTT
V gene: TRBV6-5; D gene: TRBD2; J gene: TRBJ2-3; clone size: NA; CDR3 protein: CASSPGGGATDTQYF; CDR3 DNA: TGTGCCAGCAGTCCCGGCGGGGGGGCCACAGATACGCAGTATTTT
V gene: TRBV5-6; D gene: NA; J gene: TRBJ2-6; clone size: NA; CDR3 protein: CASSFTPSGANVLTF; CDR3 DNA: TGTGCCAGCAGCTTCACCCCCTCTGGGGCCAACGTCCTGACTTTC
V gene: TRBV5-1; D gene: NA; J gene: TRBJ1-2; clone size: NA; CDR3 protein: CASSLEQGSGYTF; CDR3 DNA: TGCGCCAGCAGCTTGGAACAGGGATCTGGCTACACCTTC
V gene: TRBV29-1; D gene: TRBD1; J gene: TRBJ2-7; clone size: NA; CDR3 protein: CSVYTGDNYEQYF; CDR3 DNA: TGCAGCGTTTACACAGGGGACAATTACGAGCAGTACTTC
V gene: TRBV5-1; D gene: NA; J gene: TRBJ1-1; clone size: NA; CDR3 protein: CASSLAAGYEAFF; CDR3 DNA: TGCGCCAGCAGCTTGGCCGCGGGATATGAAGCTTTCTTT
V gene: TRBV6-5; D gene: NA; J gene: TRBJ2-7; clone size: NA; CDR3 protein: CASSSTVSYEQYF; CDR3 DNA: TGTGCCAGCAGCTCGACGGTCTCCTACGAGCAGTACTTC
V gene: TRBV10-3; D gene: NA; J gene: TRBJ1-2; clone size: NA; CDR3 protein: CAISESIQGLYGYTF; CDR3 DNA: TGTGCCATCAGTGAGTCGATACAGGGACTCTATGGCTACACCTTC
V gene: TRBV10-3; D gene: NA; J gene: TRBJ1-1; clone size: once; CDR3 protein: CAISDEEDDTEAFF; CDR3 DNA: TGTGCCATCAGTGATGAGGAAGACGACACTGAAGCTTTCTTT
V gene: TRBV18; D gene: NA; J gene: TRBJ1-1; clone size: NA; CDR3 protein: CASSPAGGGEVLAFF; CDR3 DNA: TGTGCCAGCTCACCGGCGGGCGGCGGGGAGGTGTTGGCTTTCTTT
V gene: TRBV3-1/TRBV3-2; D gene: TRBD1; J gene: TRBJ1-6; clone size: NA; CDR3 protein: CASSHVRDRGYNSPLHF; CDR3 DNA: TGTGCCAGCAGCCACGTTAGGGACAGGGGCTATAATTCACCCCTCCACTTT
V gene: TRBV3-1/TRBV3-2; D gene: NA; J gene: TRBJ2-3; clone size: NA; CDR3 protein: CASSRWRSAVLTDTQYF; CDR3 DNA: TGTGCCAGCAGCCGATGGAGGTCCGCAGTCCTCACAGATACGCAGTATTTT
V gene: TRBV29-1; D gene: TRBD1; J gene: TRBJ1-1; clone size: NA; CDR3 protein: CSVDFRQGEAFF; CDR3 DNA: TGCAGCGTTGACTTCAGACAGGGTGAAGCTTTCTTT
V gene: TRBV18; D gene: NA; J gene: TRBJ1-2; clone size: NA; CDR3 protein: CASSPAGVNYGYTF; CDR3 DNA: TGTGCCAGCTCACCAGCGGGAGTGAACTATGGCTACACCTTC
V gene: TRBV30; D gene: NA; J gene: TRBJ2-7; clone size: NA; CDR3 protein: CAWMGGPSYEQYF; CDR3 DNA: TGTGCCTGGATGGGGGGCCCGTCCTACGAGCAGTACTTC
V gene: TRBV5-1; D gene: NA; J gene: TRBJ2-7; clone size: NA; CDR3 protein: CASSYGTSYEQYF; CDR3 DNA: TGCGCCAGCAGCTACGGGACAAGCTACGAGCAGTACTTC
V gene: TRBV12-5; D gene: TRBD1; J gene: TRBJ2-7; clone size: NA; CDR3 protein: CASGSYRGTYEQYF; CDR3 DNA: TGTGCTAGTGGTTCCTACAGGGGGACCTACGAGCAGTACTTC